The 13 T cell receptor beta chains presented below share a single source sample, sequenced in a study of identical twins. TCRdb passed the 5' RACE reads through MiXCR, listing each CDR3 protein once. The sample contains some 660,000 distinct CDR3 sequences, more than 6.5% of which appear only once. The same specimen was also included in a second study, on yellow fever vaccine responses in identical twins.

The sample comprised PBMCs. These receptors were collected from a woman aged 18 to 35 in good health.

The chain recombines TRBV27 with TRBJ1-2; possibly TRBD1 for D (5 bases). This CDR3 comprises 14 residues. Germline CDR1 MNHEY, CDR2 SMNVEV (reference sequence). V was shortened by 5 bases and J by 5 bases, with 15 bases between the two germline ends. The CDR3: CASSPTGTEYGYTF. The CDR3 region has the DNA TGTGCCAGCAGTCCAACCGGGACTGAATATGGCTACACCTTC.

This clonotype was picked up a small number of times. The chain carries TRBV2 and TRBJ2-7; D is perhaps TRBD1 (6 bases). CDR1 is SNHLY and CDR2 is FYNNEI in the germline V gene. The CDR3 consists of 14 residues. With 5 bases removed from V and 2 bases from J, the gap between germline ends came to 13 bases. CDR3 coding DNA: TGTGCCAGCAGTTTTCAGGGGTCGGCCTACGAGCAGTACTTC. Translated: CASSFQGSAYEQYF.

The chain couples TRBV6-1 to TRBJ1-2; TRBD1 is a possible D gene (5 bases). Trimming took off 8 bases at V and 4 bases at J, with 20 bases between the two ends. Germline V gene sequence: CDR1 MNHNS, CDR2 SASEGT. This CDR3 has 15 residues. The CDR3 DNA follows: TGTGCCAGCGACCAAATTTGGGGGGTCGGCTATGGCTACACCTTC. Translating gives CASDQIWGVGYGYTF.

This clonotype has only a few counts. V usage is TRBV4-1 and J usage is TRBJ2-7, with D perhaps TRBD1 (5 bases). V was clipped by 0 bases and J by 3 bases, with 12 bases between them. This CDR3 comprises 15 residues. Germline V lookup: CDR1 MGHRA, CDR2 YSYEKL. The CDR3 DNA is TGCGCCAGCAGCCAAGACCCCCAGGGAATCTACGAGCAGTACTTC. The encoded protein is CASSQDPQGIYEQYF.

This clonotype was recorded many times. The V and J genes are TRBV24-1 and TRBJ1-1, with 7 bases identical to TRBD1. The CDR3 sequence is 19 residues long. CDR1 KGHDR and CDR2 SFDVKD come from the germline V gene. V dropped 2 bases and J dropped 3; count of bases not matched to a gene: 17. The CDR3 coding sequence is TGTGCCACCAGTGATTCGCCCCTCCGGACAGGCCACGGGGACACTGAAGCTTTCTTT. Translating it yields CATSDSPLRTGHGDTEAFF.

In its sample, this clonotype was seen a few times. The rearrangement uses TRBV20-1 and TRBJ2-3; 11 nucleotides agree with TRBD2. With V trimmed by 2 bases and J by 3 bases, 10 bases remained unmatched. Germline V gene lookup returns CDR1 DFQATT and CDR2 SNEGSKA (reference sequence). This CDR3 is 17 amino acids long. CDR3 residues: CSARKTSGTSRTDTQYF. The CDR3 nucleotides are TGCAGTGCTAGAAAGACTAGCGGGACGTCTAGAACAGATACGCAGTATTTT.

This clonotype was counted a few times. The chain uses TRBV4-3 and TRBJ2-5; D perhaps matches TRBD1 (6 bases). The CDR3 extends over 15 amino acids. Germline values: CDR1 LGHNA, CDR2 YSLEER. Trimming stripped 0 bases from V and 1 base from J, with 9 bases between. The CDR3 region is CASSQDSDSQETQYF. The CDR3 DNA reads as TGCGCCAGCAGCCAAGATTCGGACAGCCAAGAGACCCAGTACTTC.

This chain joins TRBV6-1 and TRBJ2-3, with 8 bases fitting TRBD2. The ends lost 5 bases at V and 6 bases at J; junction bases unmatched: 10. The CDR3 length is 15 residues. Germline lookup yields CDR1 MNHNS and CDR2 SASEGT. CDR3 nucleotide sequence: TGTGCCAGCAGTACCGTAAGGCGGGGGGTCGATACGCAGTATTTT. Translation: CASSTVRRGVDTQYF.

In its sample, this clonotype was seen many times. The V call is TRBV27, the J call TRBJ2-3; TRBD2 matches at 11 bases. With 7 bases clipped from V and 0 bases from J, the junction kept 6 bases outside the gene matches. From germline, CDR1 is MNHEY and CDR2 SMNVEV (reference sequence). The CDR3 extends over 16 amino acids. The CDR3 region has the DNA TGTGCCAGCAATATACTAGCGGGGGCTAGCACAGATACGCAGTATTTT. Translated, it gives CASNILAGASTDTQYF.

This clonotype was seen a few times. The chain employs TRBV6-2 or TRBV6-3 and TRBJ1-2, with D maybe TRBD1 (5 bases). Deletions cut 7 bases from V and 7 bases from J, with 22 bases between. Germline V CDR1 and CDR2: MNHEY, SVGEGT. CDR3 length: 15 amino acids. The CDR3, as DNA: TGTGCCAGCACCATTCTATCTCCAGGGACGGCTGGCTACACCTTC. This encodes CASTILSPGTAGYTF.

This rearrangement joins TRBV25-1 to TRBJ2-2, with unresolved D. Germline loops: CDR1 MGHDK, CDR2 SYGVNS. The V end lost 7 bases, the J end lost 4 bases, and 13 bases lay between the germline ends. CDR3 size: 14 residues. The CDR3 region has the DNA TGTGCCAGCAATCTTTTGGGTGGCACCGGGGAGCTGTTTTTT. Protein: CASNLLGGTGELFF.

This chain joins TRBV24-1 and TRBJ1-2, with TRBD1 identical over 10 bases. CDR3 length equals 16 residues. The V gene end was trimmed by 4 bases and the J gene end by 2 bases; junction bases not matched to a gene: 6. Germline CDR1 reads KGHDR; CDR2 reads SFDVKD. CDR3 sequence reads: CATSEAGTGANYGYTF. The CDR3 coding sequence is TGTGCCACCAGTGAAGCCGGGACAGGGGCCAACTATGGCTACACCTTC.

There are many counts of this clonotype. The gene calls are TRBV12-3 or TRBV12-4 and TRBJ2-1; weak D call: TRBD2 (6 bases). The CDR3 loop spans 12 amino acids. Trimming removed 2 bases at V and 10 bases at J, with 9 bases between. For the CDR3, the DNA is TGTGCCAGCAGTTTACGACTAGTCGAGCAGTTCTTC. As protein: CASSLRLVEQFF.